This TCR beta chain appears in the sequencing data of a study of blood T cell repertoires in COVID-19. Across the study: Italy, Spain and the United States were the sources of the convalescent and acute COVID-19 samples.

Data came from immunoSEQ multiplex PCR; TCRdb stores just in-frame clones and leaves some out. This sample carries some 210,000 clones, 75% to 90% of them seen once, and the ten largest clones take less than 7.5%. Germline V lookup: CDR1 LGHDT, CDR2 YNNKEL (reference sequence). The V and J ends lost 0 bases and 4 bases, in that order; junction bases with no gene match: 16. The CDR3 runs to 19 residues. Sequencing was performed on peripheral blood. The chain joins TRBV3-1 (or the pseudogene TRBV3-2) to TRBJ2-3; TRBD1 agrees at 7 bases. The clonotype originates from a man in his 60s who had recovered from COVID-19. The CDR3 region has the DNA TGTGCCAGCAGCCAAGACCTCCTCGTCTCCGGGACAGTTTCAGATACGCAGTATTTT. This sequence encodes CASSQDLLVSGTVSDTQYF.